Each of the 27 T cell receptor beta chains below was sequenced from the same sample in a study of monozygotic twins with inflammatory bowel disease. TCRdb reprocessed the 5' RACE reads, keeping one entry per CDR3 protein, no DNA. This repertoire includes a few hundred thousand distinct CDR3 sequences. Sequenced sample: blood. These receptors all come from a human donor with ulcerative colitis or Crohn's disease, or a healthy co-twin of an affected twin (not recorded which).

The V and J genes are TRBV9 and TRBJ1-6; TCRdb picks TRBD1, but there is no DNA to check that call. Germline V lookup: CDR1 SGDLS, CDR2 YYNGEE. The CDR3 runs 15 residues. This chain's CDR3 is CASSVAGGPNSPLHF.

The chain couples TRBV12-3 or TRBV12-4 to TRBJ1-1; TCRdb designates TRBD1, a call that cannot be tested without DNA. This CDR3 is built from 11 residues. The CDR3 sequence is CASQSGTEAFF.

V and J are TRBV19 and TRBJ2-2; TCRdb designates TRBD1, a call that cannot be tested without DNA. Germline CDR1 reads LNHDA; CDR2 reads SQIVND (reference sequence). The CDR3 length is 14 residues. The CDR3 loop is CASRDRANTGELFF.

This rearrangement joins TRBV3-1 to TRBJ1-2. The CDR3 runs to 13 residues. Germline lookup yields CDR1 LGHDT and CDR2 YNNKEL (reference sequence). CDR3 amino acids: CASSPGGGYGYTF.

The chain employs TRBV6-5 and TRBJ1-1; the TRBD1 assignment by TCRdb is unverifiable without DNA. CDR3 length: 14 amino acids. Germline V gene sequence: CDR1 MNHEY, CDR2 SVGAGI. The CDR3 sequence: CASSYSGVPYFAFF.

The V and J genes are TRBV7-2 and TRBJ1-1; TCRdb reports TRBD1, a call that lacks DNA to check it against. The length of the CDR3 is 13 residues. The germline gives CDR1 SGHTA, CDR2 FQGNSA. CDR3 sequence reads: CASGQGVNTEAFF.

The chain couples TRBV4-1 to TRBJ1-2. This CDR3 has 17 residues. Germline CDR1 is MGHRA and CDR2 is YSYEKL. The chain's CDR3 is CASSQDLASFKNYGYTF.

The V gene is TRBV24-1, the J gene TRBJ2-3; the D call from TCRdb, TRBD1, cannot be confirmed without DNA. Germline assignment: CDR1 KGHDR and CDR2 SFDVKD. This CDR3 contains 16 residues. CDR3 amino acids: CATSRKTGPPIDTQYF.

The chain employs TRBV7-2 and TRBJ2-1; there is no DNA to check the TCRdb D call of TRBD1. This CDR3 spans 14 amino acids. CDR1 and CDR2 (germline): SGHTA, FQGNSA. The CDR3 spells CASSPFGGYNEQFF.

The J gene is TRBJ1-1, the V gene TRBV12-3 or TRBV12-4; TCRdb indicates TRBD1, and absent DNA this call remains unverified. The CDR3 consists of 14 residues. CDR3 sequence: CASTGTGRNTEAFF.

V and J are TRBV5-1 and TRBJ1-2; lacking DNA, the TRBD1 call made by TCRdb goes unchecked. Germline-derived CDR1 and CDR2 are SGHRS and YFSETQ. The CDR3 has 13 amino acids. This chain's CDR3 is CASSLAQGGGYTF.

This sequence joins TRBV12-3 or TRBV12-4 and TRBJ2-5; absent DNA, TCRdb's TRBD1 call cannot be checked. The CDR3 loop spans 13 amino acids. The CDR3 sequence: CASSPRDKKTQYF.

The chain employs TRBV6-2 or TRBV6-3 and TRBJ1-6. The CDR3 consists of 14 residues. Germline V gene lookup returns CDR1 MNHEY and CDR2 SVGEGT. The CDR3 here is CASSYRDYNSPLHF.

The genes are TRBV6-1 and TRBJ2-6; TCRdb picks TRBD2, but there is no DNA to check that call. CDR1 and CDR2 (germline): MNHNS, SASEGT. CDR3 length: 18 amino acids. The chain's CDR3 is CASSLQQGPATGANVLTF.

CDR3 amino acids: CASSPVEGVSKNIQYF. The gene calls are TRBV12-3 or TRBV12-4 and TRBJ2-4; TCRdb's D call of TRBD1 is untestable without DNA. The CDR3 runs 16 residues.

This chain connects TRBV5-1 to TRBJ2-7; TCRdb's assignment of TRBD1 cannot be checked, as there is no DNA. Germline CDR1 and CDR2: SGHRS and YFSETQ. This CDR3 is 14 amino acids long. This CDR3 is CASSSRDRGLEQYF.

The chain uses TRBV15 and TRBJ1-1. Germline lookup yields CDR1 LNHNV and CDR2 YYDKDF (reference sequence). This CDR3 has 14 amino acids. The CDR3 spells CATSRDRDNTEAFF.

This chain joins TRBV11-2 and TRBJ1-2; TCRdb lists TRBD1, though no DNA is available to test this call. This CDR3 contains 15 residues. In germline, CDR1 is SGHAT, CDR2 FQNNGV. Here the CDR3 reads CASSLGGQPQYGYTF.

The chain joins TRBV2 to TRBJ2-5; TCRdb calls TRBD1, which cannot be checked without DNA. The CDR3 runs 16 residues. Germline V gene sequence: CDR1 SNHLY, CDR2 FYNNEI. The CDR3 region is CASTQTTGGGQETQYF.

The J gene is TRBJ1-5, the V gene TRBV5-1; checking the TCRdb D call of TRBD1 is not possible without DNA. The CDR3 is 14 amino acids. From germline, CDR1 is SGHRS and CDR2 YFSETQ. The CDR3 loop reads CASSFTGIDQPQHF.

J is TRBJ2-7 and V is TRBV6-1; TCRdb picks TRBD2, but there is no DNA to check that call. The CDR3 is 15 residues long. Germline V gene lookup returns CDR1 MNHNS and CDR2 SASEGT. The CDR3 reads CASRDDSGESYEQYF.

The chain's CDR3 is CASSRDPGSNQPQHF. The chain joins TRBV5-1 to TRBJ1-5; the TRBD1 assignment by TCRdb is unverifiable without DNA. The CDR3 has 15 residues. The V gene's germline CDR1 is SGHRS and CDR2 YFSETQ.

The chain joins TRBV12-3 or TRBV12-4 to TRBJ2-7. The CDR3 contains 11 residues. CDR3 loop: CASSFKSEQYF.

This chain connects TRBV5-6 to TRBJ1-1; the D gene TCRdb calls, TRBD1, cannot be checked with no DNA. Germline-derived CDR1 and CDR2 are SGHDT and YYEEEE. The CDR3 is 15 amino acids. CDR3 region: CASSPRDREHTEAFF.

The V and J genes are TRBV20-1 and TRBJ1-1; with no DNA, the TCRdb D assignment of TRBD1 cannot be verified. This CDR3 contains 15 residues. Per germline, CDR1 DFQATT and CDR2 SNEGSKA (reference sequence). CDR3 region: CSARDRGRARTEAFF.

The chain carries TRBV5-5 and TRBJ1-3; with no DNA, the TCRdb D assignment of TRBD1 cannot be verified. The CDR3 spans 17 residues. From germline, CDR1 is SGHKS and CDR2 YYEKEE (reference sequence). This chain's CDR3 is CASSFRPLDGSGNTIYF.

The chain uses TRBV5-1 and TRBJ2-3; lacking DNA, the TRBD1 call made by TCRdb goes unchecked. This CDR3 contains 16 residues. Per the germline V gene, CDR1 is SGHRS and CDR2 is YFSETQ. The CDR3 region is CASSPVGPPSTDTQYF.